This T cell receptor beta chain originates from a study of cytomegalovirus exposure and HLA in healthy donors. Notes on the study in general: There were around 160 TCR beta chains listed as cytomegalovirus-associated.

The donors were members of the validation cohort comprising over a hundred subjects, separate from the roughly 700-subject first cohort. TCRdb's table, derived via immunoSEQ multiplex PCR, lists solely in-frame clones and lacks some. Here the sample spans some 130,000 clones, about 94% being singletons. Germline lookup yields CDR1 MGHDK and CDR2 SYGVNS. Deletions cut 0 bases from V and 0 bases from J, with 11 bases between. The CDR3 contains 16 residues. Details on this clone: Its antigen is unidentified.

Sequencing was done on a sample of PBMCs. The sequence was collected from a man aged 18 to 35 in good health and CMV-seropositive. This chain links TRBV25-1 with TRBJ1-1; D uncertain. The CDR3, as DNA: TGTGCCAGCAGTGAATATCTCCCGGGGATGAACACTGAAGCTTTCTTT. The encoded protein is CASSEYLPGMNTEAFF.